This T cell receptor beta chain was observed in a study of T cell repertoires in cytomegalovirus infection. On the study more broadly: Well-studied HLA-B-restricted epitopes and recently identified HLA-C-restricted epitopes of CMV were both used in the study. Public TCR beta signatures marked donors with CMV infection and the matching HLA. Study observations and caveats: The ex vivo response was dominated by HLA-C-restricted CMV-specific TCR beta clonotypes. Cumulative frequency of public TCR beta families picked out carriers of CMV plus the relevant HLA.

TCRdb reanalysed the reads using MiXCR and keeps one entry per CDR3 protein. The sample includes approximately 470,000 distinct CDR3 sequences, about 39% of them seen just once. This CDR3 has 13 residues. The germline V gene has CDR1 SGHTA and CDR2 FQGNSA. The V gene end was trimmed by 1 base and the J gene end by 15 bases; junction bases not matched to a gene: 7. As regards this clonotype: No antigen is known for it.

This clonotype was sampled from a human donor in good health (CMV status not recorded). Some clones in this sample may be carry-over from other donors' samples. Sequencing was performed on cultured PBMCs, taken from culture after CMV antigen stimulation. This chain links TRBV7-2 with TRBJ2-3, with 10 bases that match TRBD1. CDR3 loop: CASSLGAGQGLYF. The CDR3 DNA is TGTGCCAGCAGCTTAGGGGCGGGACAGGGGTTATATTTT.